The 7 T cell receptor beta chains in this list originate from one sample, sequenced in a study of cytomegalovirus exposure and HLA in healthy donors. It was with 60 Vbeta and 13 Jbeta primers that the PCR ran. Assay: immunoSEQ multiplex PCR; the TCRdb copy retains only in-frame clones and omits some. In the table there are around 180,000 clones, roughly 80% of which are singletons. The material sequenced was PBMCs. These receptors all stem from a man aged 25-45 years in good health and CMV-seropositive.

J is TRBJ2-1 and V is TRBV5-4, with 8 bases that match TRBD2. This CDR3 has 16 amino acids. The ends lost 1 base at V and 2 bases at J; junction bases unmatched: 5. Germline V lookup: CDR1 SGHNT, CDR2 YYREEE (reference sequence). The CDR3 reads CASSLWRGATYNEQFF. The DNA for the CDR3 is TGTGCCAGCAGCTTGTGGCGGGGGGCCACCTACAATGAGCAGTTCTTC.

This clone is a singleton in its sample. CDR3 bases: TGTGCCAGCATTCGGACAGGGGTTAAAGGATATGGCTATGGCTACACCTTC. It yields the protein CASIRTGVKGYGYGYTF. The chain is built from TRBV5-4 and TRBJ1-2; the match to TRBD1 covers 9 bases. The junction had 16 bases not matched to a gene; V was cut back by 6 bases and J by 4 bases. Germline assignment: CDR1 SGHNT and CDR2 YYREEE (reference sequence). The CDR3 totals 17 residues. Combining the CDR3 with reference TRBV5-4 and TRBJ1-2 gives the whole variable domain ETGVTQSPTHLIKTRGQQVTLRCSSQSGHNTVSWYQQALGQGPQFIFQYYREEENGRGNFPPRFSGLQFPNYSSELNVNALELDDSALYLCASIRTGVKGYGYGYTFGSGTRLTVV.

The chain uses TRBV5-5 and TRBJ1-5; D call uncertain. The CDR3 consists of 15 residues. Trimming cost V 0 bases and J 0 bases, with 7 bases left between them. Germline V lookup: CDR1 SGHKS, CDR2 YYEKEE (reference sequence). CDR3 in DNA: TGTGCCAGCAGCTTGGTACCAGATAGCAATCAGCCCCAGCATTTT. Translation: CASSLVPDSNQPQHF. The full variable domain, rest sourced from reference TRBV5-5 and TRBJ1-5, is DAGVTQSPTHLIKTRGQQVTLRCSPISGHKSVSWYQQVLGQGPQFIFQYYEKEERGRGNFPDRFSARQFPNYSSELNVNALLLGDSALYLCASSLVPDSNQPQHFGDGTRLSIL.

This chain uses TRBV4-1 with TRBJ2-2; no reliable D call. Looked up from germline, CDR1 is MGHRA and CDR2 is YSYEKL. Trimming removed 2 bases at V and 4 bases at J, with 11 bases between. The CDR3 totals 15 residues. The CDR3 loop reads CASSQSNRITGELFF. The CDR3 coding sequence is TGCGCCAGCAGCCAAAGTAACAGAATCACCGGGGAGCTGTTTTTT.

This clone was recorded once. V gene TRBV28 combines with J gene TRBJ1-2, with 9 positions matching TRBD1. Germline trimming cut 1 base from V and 10 bases from J; bases unmatched to any gene: 4. Germline assignment: CDR1 MDHEN and CDR2 SYDVKM. CDR3 length: 13 amino acids. CDR3 sequence reads: CASSLYGTGNYTF. In DNA form, the CDR3 reads TGTGCCAGCAGTTTATATGGGACAGGGAACTACACCTTC.

The rearrangement links TRBV29-1 to TRBJ2-7; D is possibly TRBD2 (7 bases). Germline lookup yields CDR1 SQVTM and CDR2 ANQGSEA. Trimming took 8 bases from V and 5 from J, leaving 19 bases between them. The CDR3 length is 13 residues. DNA for the CDR3: TGCAGCACAGGTGGCGGGGGCGGCAACGAGCAGTACTTC. Protein: CSTGGGGGNEQYF.

The rearrangement uses TRBV19 and TRBJ1-1; D gene ambiguous. This CDR3 region has 15 residues. Germline loops: CDR1 LNHDA, CDR2 SQIVND (reference sequence). The germline V and J ends were trimmed by 1 base and 0 bases, with 9 bases remaining between them. CDR3 DNA: TGTGCCAGTAGTATAGGAGAAATAATGAACACTGAAGCTTTCTTT. Protein sequence: CASSIGEIMNTEAFF.